This TCR beta chain stems from a study of T cell responses to AZD1222 COVID-19 vaccine. The germline V gene has CDR1 MDHEN and CDR2 SYDVKM. CDR3 size: 12 residues. V lost 6 bases to trimming and J lost 2 bases, with 8 bases between them. Repertoires were generated with immunoSEQ multiplex PCR, while TCRdb's copy carries only in-frame clones and drops some. Of some 99,000 clones listed, roughly 86% were seen once; the top ten hold around 4.5%. Note on this clone: Its antigen is not identified.

Study-wide results and caveats: Unmutated variant regions are reportedly targeted by nearly half of spike-specific TCRs. Vaccination with two AZD1222 doses was followed by a rise in Spike-specific TCR breadth and depth. Repertoires were obtained only post-peak T cell response. Donors in the cohort were predominantly white British and more often female, and clonal diversity was possibly underestimated.

The J gene is TRBJ2-7, the V gene TRBV28; a possible D gene is TRBD1 (6 bases). The sequence was collected from an adult who received the AZD1222 COVID-19 vaccine. The sequencing here drew on peripheral blood, taken 28 days after the second AZD1222 dose. The CDR3 DNA follows: TGTGCCAGCAGGGACAGAGCCTACGAGCAGTACTTC. This gives the protein CASRDRAYEQYF.